This T cell receptor beta chain was obtained from a study of immune evolution from preneoplasia to lung adenocarcinoma. Looking at the study overall: HLA loss of heterozygosity: about 7% AIS, over 12% MIA, more than 25% ADC, none AAH. Study-level findings and limits: Normal lung had the highest top T cell clone frequencies.

In this sample, this clone is medium-sized (0.01 to 0.1%). The antigen is undetermined. The table came from immunoSEQ multiplex PCR; TCRdb's copy has only in-frame clones and leaves some out. The repertoire consists of some 15,000 clones, with about 80% occurring once and the leading ten covering roughly 4.9%. Between the mid-2010s and the late 2010s, patients underwent resection in Japan or China. V shed 5 bases, J shed 9 bases, and the junction held 1 base outside the gene matches. This CDR3 contains 11 residues. In germline, CDR1 is SEHNR, CDR2 FQNEAQ (reference sequence). This sequence was found in a person aged 65 to 79 with lung adenocarcinoma. The sequencing input was FFPE minimally invasive lung adenocarcinoma tissue. This chain uses TRBV7-9 with TRBJ2-1, with TRBD1 matching over 7 bases. DNA of the CDR3: TGTGCCAGCAGCCGGGACAGTGAGCAGTTCTTC. Translation: CASSRDSEQFF. The whole variable domain, filled in from reference TRBV7-9 and TRBJ2-1, reads DTGVSQNPRHKITKRGQNVTFRCDPISEHNRLYWYRQTLGQGPEFLTYFQNEAQLEKSRLLSDRFSAERPKGSFSTLEIQRTEQGDSAMYLCASSRDSEQFFGPGTRLTVL.